This is a list of T cell receptor beta chains from one sample in a study of blood T cell repertoires in COVID-19. The assay was immunoSEQ multiplex PCR, and TCRdb's table has in-frame clones only and misses some. The sample carries 80,000 to 95,000 clones, roughly 80% recorded once. Sequencing was carried out using peripheral blood. The receptors here all came from a man older than 75 with active or convalescent COVID-19. The CDR3 runs from the conserved cysteine through the conserved F or W. Each record gives: CDR3 protein, CDR3 DNA, D gene, clone size, J gene, V gene. A D gene is named only where the DNA matches it firmly. Clone size is given for some rows only: seen once, a few or many times, or a class if the clone is expanded.

CDR3 protein: CSVDGEGGYTEAFF
CDR3 DNA: TGCAGCGTTGACGGAGAGGGGGGGTACACTGAAGCTTTCTTT
D gene: -
clone size: -
J gene: TRBJ1-1
V gene: TRBV29-1

CDR3 protein: CSVADSDQPQHF
CDR3 DNA: TGCAGCGTTGCAGATAGCGATCAGCCCCAGCATTTT
D gene: -
clone size: -
J gene: TRBJ1-5
V gene: TRBV29-1

CDR3 protein: CASSRTGGNNEKLFF
CDR3 DNA: TGTGCCAGCAGTCGGACAGGGGGAAATAATGAAAAACTGTTTTTT
D gene: TRBD1
clone size: few
J gene: TRBJ1-4
V gene: TRBV6-5

CDR3 protein: CATPEEKLFF
CDR3 DNA: TGTGCCACCCCCGAGGAAAAACTGTTTTTT
D gene: -
clone size: -
J gene: TRBJ1-4
V gene: TRBV9

CDR3 protein: CASSSGLAPGTGELFF
CDR3 DNA: TGTGCCAGCTCATCGGGACTAGCGCCCGGCACCGGGGAGCTGTTTTTT
D gene: TRBD2
clone size: -
J gene: TRBJ2-2
V gene: TRBV18

CDR3 protein: CASRPLGTSLYNEQFF
CDR3 DNA: TGTGCCAGCAGACCTCTCGGGACTAGCCTCTACAATGAGCAGTTCTTC
D gene: TRBD2
clone size: -
J gene: TRBJ2-1
V gene: TRBV28

CDR3 protein: CASSLATLETQYF
CDR3 DNA: TGCGCCAGCAGCTTGGCGACACTAGAGACCCAGTACTTC
D gene: -
clone size: -
J gene: TRBJ2-5
V gene: TRBV5-1

CDR3 protein: CASSTIGGQSGYTF
CDR3 DNA: TGTGCCAGTAGTACAATAGGGGGTCAGAGTGGCTACACCTTC
D gene: -
clone size: -
J gene: TRBJ1-2
V gene: TRBV19

CDR3 protein: CASSNHGVSNEQFF
CDR3 DNA: TGTGCCAGCAGTAACCACGGGGTCAGTAATGAGCAGTTCTTC
D gene: -
clone size: -
J gene: TRBJ2-1
V gene: TRBV28

CDR3 protein: CASSPSTDTQYF
CDR3 DNA: TGTGCCAGCAGTCCTAGCACAGATACGCAGTATTTT
D gene: -
clone size: -
J gene: TRBJ2-3
V gene: TRBV27

CDR3 protein: CASSLVDYQQETQYF
CDR3 DNA: TGTGCCAGCAGCTTAGTGGACTACCAACAAGAGACCCAGTACTTC
D gene: -
clone size: -
J gene: TRBJ2-5
V gene: TRBV7-2

CDR3 protein: CSASGQGWGNYNSPLHF
CDR3 DNA: TGCAGTGCTAGTGGCCAGGGCTGGGGAAATTATAATTCACCCCTCCACTTT
D gene: -
clone size: -
J gene: TRBJ1-6
V gene: TRBV20-1

CDR3 protein: CATSPLNLDRGYGYTF
CDR3 DNA: TGTGCCACCAGCCCCCTCAACCTGGACAGGGGCTATGGCTACACCTTC
D gene: TRBD1
clone size: -
J gene: TRBJ1-2
V gene: TRBV15